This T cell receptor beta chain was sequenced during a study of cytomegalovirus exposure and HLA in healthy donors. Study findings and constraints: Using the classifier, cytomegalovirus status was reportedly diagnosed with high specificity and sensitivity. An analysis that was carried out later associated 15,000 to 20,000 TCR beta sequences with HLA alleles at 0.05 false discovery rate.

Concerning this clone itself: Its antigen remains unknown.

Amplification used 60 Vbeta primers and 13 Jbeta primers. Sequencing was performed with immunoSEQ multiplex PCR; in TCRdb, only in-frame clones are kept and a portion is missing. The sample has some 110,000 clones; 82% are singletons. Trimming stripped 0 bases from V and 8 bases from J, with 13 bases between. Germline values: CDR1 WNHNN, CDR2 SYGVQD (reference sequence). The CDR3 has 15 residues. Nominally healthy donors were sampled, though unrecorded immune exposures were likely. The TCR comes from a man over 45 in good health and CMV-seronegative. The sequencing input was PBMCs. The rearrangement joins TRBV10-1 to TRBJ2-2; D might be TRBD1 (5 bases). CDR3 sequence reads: CASSESSRVSGELFF. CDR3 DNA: TGCGCCAGCAGTGAGTCAAGCAGGGTGTCTGGGGAGCTGTTTTTT.